The sequence of this T cell receptor beta chain was determined in a study of yellow fever vaccine responses in identical twins. Study observations and caveats: In identical twins, vaccine T cell responses appeared partly shared and partly individual.

TCRdb itself ran the RT-PCR reads through MiXCR, one entry per CDR3 protein. The sample lists some 5,400 distinct CDR3 sequences, roughly 88% occurring once. The CDR3 has 11 amino acids. V was cut by 7 bases and J by 5 bases, with 12 bases left in between. CDR1 is SQVTM, CDR2 ANQGSEA, per germline. As for this clonotype: Its specificity is not known.

The sequenced sample was T cells from blood (PBMCs), unsorted or a sorted subset (not recorded which), obtained before or after yellow fever vaccination (not recorded which). The receptor comes from a woman aged 18-29 years who received the yellow fever vaccine. This chain joins TRBV29-1 and TRBJ2-7; no clear D gene. The CDR3: CSAHLGNEQYF. DNA for the CDR3: TGCAGCGCCCATCTGGGCAACGAGCAGTACTTC.